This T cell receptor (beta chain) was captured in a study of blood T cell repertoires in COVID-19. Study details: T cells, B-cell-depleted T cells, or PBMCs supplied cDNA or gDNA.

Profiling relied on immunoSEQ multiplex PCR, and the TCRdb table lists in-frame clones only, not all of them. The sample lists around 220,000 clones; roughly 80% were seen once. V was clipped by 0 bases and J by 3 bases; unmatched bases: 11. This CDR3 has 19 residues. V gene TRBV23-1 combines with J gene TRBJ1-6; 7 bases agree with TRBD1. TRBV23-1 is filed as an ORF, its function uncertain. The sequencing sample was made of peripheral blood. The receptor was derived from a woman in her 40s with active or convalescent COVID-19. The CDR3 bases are TGCGCCAGCAGTCAATCGCCAGGGACAGCCCGGAACTATAATTCACCCCTCCACTTT. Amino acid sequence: CASSQSPGTARNYNSPLHF.